This TCR beta chain was retrieved from a study of T-cell memory formation after mild COVID-19. About this clonotype itself: What it recognizes is unknown.

Via MiXCR, TCRdb re-called the 5' RACE reads, giving one row per CDR3 protein. The sample records roughly 240,000 distinct CDR3 sequences, roughly 14% being singletons. CDR1 is MNHEY and CDR2 is SMNVEV in the germline V gene (reference sequence). Trimming stripped 10 bases from V and 0 bases from J, with 4 bases between. This CDR3 has 11 amino acids. Study-level results: CD4/CD8 balance held among clones contracting day 15 to 85, and later expanders leaned CD4+.

The TCR comes from an adult woman who had mild COVID-19 (a few samples of this study predate the infection). Cell type and time point are not known. Sequencing was carried out using PBMCs or a T cell subset sorted from them (not recorded which). This chain uses TRBV27 with TRBJ1-5; D is uncertain. The CDR3: CAKDSNQPQHF. CDR3 sequence (DNA): TGTGCCAAGGATAGCAATCAGCCCCAGCATTTT.